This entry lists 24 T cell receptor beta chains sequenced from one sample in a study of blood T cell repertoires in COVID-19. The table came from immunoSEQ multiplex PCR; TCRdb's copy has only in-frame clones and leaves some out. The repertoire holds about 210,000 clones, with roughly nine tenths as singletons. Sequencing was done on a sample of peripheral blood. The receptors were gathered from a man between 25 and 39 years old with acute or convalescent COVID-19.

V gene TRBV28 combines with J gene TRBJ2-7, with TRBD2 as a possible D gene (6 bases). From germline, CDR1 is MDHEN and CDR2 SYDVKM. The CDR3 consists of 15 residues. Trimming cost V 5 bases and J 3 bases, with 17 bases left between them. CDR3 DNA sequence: TGTGCCAGCAGTCTGGGACTCCATATAAACTACGAGCAGTACTTC. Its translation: CASSLGLHINYEQYF. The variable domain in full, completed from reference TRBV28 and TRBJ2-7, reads DVKVTQSSRYLVKRTGEKVFLECVQDMDHENMFWYRQDPGLGLRLIYFSYDVKMKEKGDIPEGYSVSREKKERFSLILESASTNQTSMYLCASSLGLHINYEQYFGPGTRLTVT.

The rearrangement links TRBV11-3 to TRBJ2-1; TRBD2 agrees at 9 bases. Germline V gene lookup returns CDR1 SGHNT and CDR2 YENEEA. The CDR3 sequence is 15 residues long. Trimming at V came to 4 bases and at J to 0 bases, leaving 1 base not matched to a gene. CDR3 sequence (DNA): TGTGCCAGCAGCTCTAGCGGGAACTCCTACAATGAGCAGTTCTTC. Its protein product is CASSSSGNSYNEQFF.

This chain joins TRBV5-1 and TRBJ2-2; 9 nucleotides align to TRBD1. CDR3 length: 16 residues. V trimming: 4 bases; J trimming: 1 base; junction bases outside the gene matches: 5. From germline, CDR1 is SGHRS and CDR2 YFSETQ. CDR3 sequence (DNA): TGCGCCAGCAGCAGAGGGACAGGGAGGAACACCGGGGAGCTGTTTTTT. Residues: CASSRGTGRNTGELFF.

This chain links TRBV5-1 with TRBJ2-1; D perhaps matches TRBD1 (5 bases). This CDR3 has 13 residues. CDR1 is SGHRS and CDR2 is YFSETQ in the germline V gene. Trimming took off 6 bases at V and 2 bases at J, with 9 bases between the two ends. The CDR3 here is CASKTATYNEQFF. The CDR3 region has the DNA TGCGCCAGCAAGACAGCCACCTACAATGAGCAGTTCTTC.

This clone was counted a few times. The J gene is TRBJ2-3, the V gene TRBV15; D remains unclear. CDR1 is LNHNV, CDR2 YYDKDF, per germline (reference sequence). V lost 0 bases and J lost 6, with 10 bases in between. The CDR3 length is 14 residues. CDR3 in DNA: TGTGCCACCAGCAGAGATGGAGTGAGGGATACGCAGTATTTT. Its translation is CATSRDGVRDTQYF.

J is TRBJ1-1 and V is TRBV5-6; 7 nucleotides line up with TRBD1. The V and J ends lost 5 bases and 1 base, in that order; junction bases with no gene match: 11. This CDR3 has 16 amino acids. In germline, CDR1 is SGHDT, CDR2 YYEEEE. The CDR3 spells CASRRQGRGTNTEAFF. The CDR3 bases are TGTGCCAGCAGAAGACAGGGAAGAGGTACGAACACTGAAGCTTTCTTT. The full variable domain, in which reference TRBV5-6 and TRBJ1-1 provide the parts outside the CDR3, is DAGVTQSPTHLIKTRGQQVTLRCSPKSGHDTVSWYQQALGQGPQFIFQYYEEEERQRGNFPDRFSGHQFPNYSSELNVNALLLGDSALYLCASRRQGRGTNTEAFFGQGTRLTVV.

DNA of the CDR3: TGTGCCAGCAGTGAGCGCTCCTACGAGCAGTACTTC. It encodes CASSERSYEQYF. The chain carries TRBV25-1 and TRBJ2-7, with unresolved D. V lost 3 bases, J lost 0 bases, and 3 bases lay in between. The CDR3 consists of 12 residues. Germline lookup yields CDR1 MGHDK and CDR2 SYGVNS.

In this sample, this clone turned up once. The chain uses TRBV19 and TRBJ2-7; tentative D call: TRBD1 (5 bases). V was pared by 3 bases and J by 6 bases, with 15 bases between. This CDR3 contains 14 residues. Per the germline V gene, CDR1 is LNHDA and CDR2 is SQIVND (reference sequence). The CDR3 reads CASSMVAGLIEQYF. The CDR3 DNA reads TGTGCCAGTAGTATGGTGGCAGGGCTCATCGAGCAGTACTTC.

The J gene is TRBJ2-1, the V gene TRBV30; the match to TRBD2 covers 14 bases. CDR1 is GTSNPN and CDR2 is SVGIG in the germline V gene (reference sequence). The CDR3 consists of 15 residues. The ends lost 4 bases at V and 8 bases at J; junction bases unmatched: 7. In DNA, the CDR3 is TGTGCCTGGACGCGACTAGCGGGAGGGCCCCATGAGCAGTTCTTC. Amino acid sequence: CAWTRLAGGPHEQFF.

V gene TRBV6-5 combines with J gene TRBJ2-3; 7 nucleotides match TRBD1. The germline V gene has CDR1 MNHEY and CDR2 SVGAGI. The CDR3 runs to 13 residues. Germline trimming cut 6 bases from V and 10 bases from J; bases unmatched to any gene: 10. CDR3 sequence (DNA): TGTGCCAGCAGAAATCGGGGACAGAGAGCGCAGTATTTT. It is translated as CASRNRGQRAQYF.

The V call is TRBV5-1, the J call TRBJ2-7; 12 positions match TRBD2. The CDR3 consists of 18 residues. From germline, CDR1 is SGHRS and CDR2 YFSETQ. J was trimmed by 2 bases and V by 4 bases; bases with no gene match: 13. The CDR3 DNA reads TGCGCCAGCAGCCCAGGTCGAGCTAGCGGGAGGGCCACCTACGAGCAGTACTTC. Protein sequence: CASSPGRASGRATYEQYF.

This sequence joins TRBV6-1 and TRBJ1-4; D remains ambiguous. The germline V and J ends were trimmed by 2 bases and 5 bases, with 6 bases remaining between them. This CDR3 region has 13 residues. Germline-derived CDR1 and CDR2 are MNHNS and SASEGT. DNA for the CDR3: TGTGCCAGCAGTGAAAGTCGGAATGAAAAACTGTTTTTT. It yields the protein CASSESRNEKLFF.

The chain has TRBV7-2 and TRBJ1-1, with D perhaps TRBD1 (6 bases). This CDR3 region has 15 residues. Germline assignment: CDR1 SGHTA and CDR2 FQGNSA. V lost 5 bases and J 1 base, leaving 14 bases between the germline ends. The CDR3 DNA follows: TGTGCCAGCAGCGCTCAGGGGTTGGCGAACACTGAAGCTTTCTTT. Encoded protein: CASSAQGLANTEAFF.

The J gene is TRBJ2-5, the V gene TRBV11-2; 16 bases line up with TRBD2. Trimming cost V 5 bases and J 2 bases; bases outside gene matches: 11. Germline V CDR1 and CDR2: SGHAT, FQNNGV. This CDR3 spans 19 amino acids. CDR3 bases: TGTGCCAGCAGCCCGCGGGGGACTAGCGGGGGGGCTTGGCAAGAGACCCAGTACTTC. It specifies CASSPRGTSGGAWQETQYF.

This CDR3 reads CASSLFRAGELRDTQYF. CDR3 DNA: TGTGCCAGCAGTTTATTTCGAGCGGGAGAACTGAGAGATACGCAGTATTTT. This chain links TRBV28 with TRBJ2-3; 8 bases align to TRBD2. The V and J ends lost 1 base and 5 bases, in that order; junction bases with no gene match: 11. The V gene's germline CDR1 is MDHEN and CDR2 SYDVKM. CDR3 size: 17 residues.

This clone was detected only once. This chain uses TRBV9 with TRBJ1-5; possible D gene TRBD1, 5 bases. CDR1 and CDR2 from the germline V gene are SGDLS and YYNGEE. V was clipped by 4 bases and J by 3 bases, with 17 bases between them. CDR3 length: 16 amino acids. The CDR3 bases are TGTGCCAGCAGCCCTGGGGACTCACTACCCAATCAGCCCCAGCATTTT. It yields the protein CASSPGDSLPNQPQHF.

CDR3 coding DNA: TGTGCCAGCAGCTCGACATCGGGACAGCCTAATGAAAAACTGTTTTTT. Its translation is CASSSTSGQPNEKLFF. This chain connects TRBV5-8 to TRBJ1-4, with 7 nucleotides matching TRBD1. Germline V CDR1 and CDR2: SGHTS, YDEGEE. Trimming at V came to 3 bases and at J to 3 bases, leaving 8 bases not matched to a gene. This CDR3 contains 16 residues.

This CDR3 is CASREQLRRTYEQYF. In DNA form, the CDR3 reads TGTGCCAGCAGGGAGCAGCTAAGAAGAACCTACGAGCAGTACTTC. The chain recombines TRBV6-5 with TRBJ2-7; D not certain. Trimming removed 6 bases at V and 2 bases at J, with 17 bases between. The CDR3 runs to 15 residues. In germline, CDR1 is MNHEY, CDR2 SVGAGI.

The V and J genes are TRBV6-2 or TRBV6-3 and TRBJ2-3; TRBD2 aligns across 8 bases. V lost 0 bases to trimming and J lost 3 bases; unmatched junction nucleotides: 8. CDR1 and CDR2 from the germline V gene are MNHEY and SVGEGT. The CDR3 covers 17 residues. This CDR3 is CASSYSTTGGRTDTQYF. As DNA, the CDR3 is TGTGCCAGCAGTTACTCGACGACGGGGGGGCGTACAGATACGCAGTATTTT.

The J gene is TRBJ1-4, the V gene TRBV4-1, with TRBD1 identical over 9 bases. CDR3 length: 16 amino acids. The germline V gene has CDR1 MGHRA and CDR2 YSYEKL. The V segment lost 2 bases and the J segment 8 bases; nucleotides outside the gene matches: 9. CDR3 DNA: TGCGCCAGCAGCCAACATCCGGGACAGGGTAGGGAAAAACTGTTTTTT. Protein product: CASSQHPGQGREKLFF.

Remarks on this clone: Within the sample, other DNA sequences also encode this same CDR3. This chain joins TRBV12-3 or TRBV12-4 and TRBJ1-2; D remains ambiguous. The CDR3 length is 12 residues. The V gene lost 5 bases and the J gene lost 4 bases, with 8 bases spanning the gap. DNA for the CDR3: TGTGCCAGCAGTCCCCGGGGCTATGGCTACACCTTC. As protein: CASSPRGYGYTF.

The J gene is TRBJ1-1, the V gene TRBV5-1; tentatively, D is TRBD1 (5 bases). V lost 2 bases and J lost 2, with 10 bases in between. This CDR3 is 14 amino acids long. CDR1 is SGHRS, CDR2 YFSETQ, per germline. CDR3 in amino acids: CASSFGRTNTEAFF. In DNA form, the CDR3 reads TGCGCCAGCAGCTTCGGCAGGACAAACACTGAAGCTTTCTTT.

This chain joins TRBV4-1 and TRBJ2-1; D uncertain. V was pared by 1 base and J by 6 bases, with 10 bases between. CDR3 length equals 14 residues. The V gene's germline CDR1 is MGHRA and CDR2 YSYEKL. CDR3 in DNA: TGCGCCAGCAGCCAAGCCCCTCGAGGCAATGAGCAGTTCTTC. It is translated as CASSQAPRGNEQFF.

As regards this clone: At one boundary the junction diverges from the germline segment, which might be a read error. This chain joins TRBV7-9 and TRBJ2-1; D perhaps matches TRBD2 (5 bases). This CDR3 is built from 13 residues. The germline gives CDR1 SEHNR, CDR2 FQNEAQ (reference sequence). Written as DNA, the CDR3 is TGTGCCAGCAGCCATTCGGGGATATCGGTAGAGGTCTTC. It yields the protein CASSHSGISVEVF.